What follows are 28 T cell receptor beta chains derived from one specimen sequenced in a study of OX40 agonist ivuxolimab in advanced cancers. Sequenced by immunoSEQ multiplex PCR; TCRdb stores in-frame clones only, minus some. The data contain approximately 75,000 clones, around 80% of them seen just once; the ten biggest clones take up about 5%. Sequencing was performed on CD4+ or CD8+ T cells sorted from blood, taken in a trial of the OX40 agonist ivuxolimab. The receptors come from an adult with an advanced solid tumor such as melanoma, head and neck, liver or kidney cancer.

A word on this clone: Other nucleotide sequences from this sample produce the same CDR3. The chain carries TRBV28 and TRBJ2-7; unclear D gene. Germline-derived CDR1 and CDR2 are MDHEN and SYDVKM. Trimming shortened V by 3 bases and J by 4 bases, and 4 bases separated the two germline ends. The CDR3 runs 11 residues. The CDR3 loop reads CASSLGYEQYF. The CDR3 DNA follows: TGTGCCAGCAGTTTGGGATACGAGCAGTACTTC.

The rearrangement uses TRBV4-2 and TRBJ1-5; no clear D. The CDR3 runs to 12 residues. Germline CDR1 LGHNA, CDR2 YNFKEQ. Trimming shortened V by 4 bases and J by 3 bases, and 4 bases separated the two germline ends. The CDR3 region has the DNA TGTGCCAGCAGCCGGTCCAATCAGCCCCAGCATTTT. This encodes CASSRSNQPQHF.

The chain uses TRBV19 and TRBJ2-1; D may be TRBD1 or TRBD2 (5 bases each). The germline gives CDR1 LNHDA, CDR2 SQIVND (reference sequence). Deletions cut 1 base from V and 3 bases from J, with 7 bases between. The CDR3 sequence is 14 residues long. The CDR3 DNA reads TGTGCCAGTAGTATAGGGGACGGCTACAATGAGCAGTTCTTC. Translation gives CASSIGDGYNEQFF. The full variable domain, completed using reference TRBV19 and TRBJ2-1, is DGGITQSPKYLFRKEGQNVTLSCEQNLNHDAMYWYRQDPGQGLRLIYYSQIVNDFQKGDIAEGYSVSREKKESFPLTVTSAQKNPTAFYLCASSIGDGYNEQFFGPGTRLTVL.

The chain is built from TRBV14 and TRBJ2-1; possibly TRBD2 for D (6 bases). Trimming removed 1 base at V and 0 bases at J, with 16 bases between. The CDR3 consists of 18 residues. Germline V gene data show CDR1 as SGHDN and CDR2 as FVKESK. CDR3 residues: CASSQATWLGGSYNEQFF. The CDR3 nucleotides read TGTGCCAGCAGCCAAGCCACATGGCTCGGGGGCTCCTACAATGAGCAGTTCTTC.

The gene calls are TRBV5-4 and TRBJ1-2, with TRBD1 identical over 7 bases. The CDR3 is 14 amino acids. The ends lost 4 bases at V and 1 base at J; junction bases unmatched: 4. Germline V lookup: CDR1 SGHNT, CDR2 YYREEE (reference sequence). The CDR3 DNA follows: TGTGCCAGCAGCATGGGGACAGATAACTATGGCTACACCTTC. Translation: CASSMGTDNYGYTF.

The gene calls are TRBV7-2 and TRBJ1-3; 7 bases agree with TRBD1. This CDR3 is built from 17 residues. V shed 3 bases and J 2 bases; nucleotides not matched to a gene: 10. Germline V gene data show CDR1 as SGHTA and CDR2 as FQGNSA. The CDR3 here is CASSLRRQGVAGNTIYF. The CDR3 DNA reads TGTGCCAGCAGCTTGCGGCGGCAGGGGGTAGCTGGAAACACCATATATTTT.

This clone was detected a few times. The V and J genes are TRBV28 and TRBJ1-4; D perhaps matches TRBD1 (5 bases). Trimming removed 5 bases at V and 7 bases at J, with 17 bases between. CDR1 is MDHEN, CDR2 SYDVKM, per germline. There are 15 residues in the CDR3. As DNA, the CDR3 is TGTGCCAGCAGTCCTCCCGGTGGGGGTGGTGAAAAACTGTTTTTT. Translation: CASSPPGGGGEKLFF. The complete variable domain, with remaining parts taken from reference TRBV28 and TRBJ1-4, reads DVKVTQSSRYLVKRTGEKVFLECVQDMDHENMFWYRQDPGLGLRLIYFSYDVKMKEKGDIPEGYSVSREKKERFSLILESASTNQTSMYLCASSPPGGGGEKLFFGSGTQLSVL.

This sequence joins TRBV7-2 and TRBJ1-3; TRBD1 might be the D (5 bases). With 1 base removed from V and 7 bases from J, the gap between germline ends came to 11 bases. In germline, CDR1 is SGHTA, CDR2 FQGNSA. The CDR3 length is 14 residues. DNA for the CDR3: TGTGCCAGCAGCTTAGGGGGGACCTTTAACACCATATATTTT. Amino acids: CASSLGGTFNTIYF.

The chain carries TRBV5-1 and TRBJ2-2; TRBD2 aligns across 10 bases. Trimming took 1 base from V and 4 from J; bases not matched to a gene: 1. Germline-derived CDR1 and CDR2 are SGHRS and YFSETQ. The CDR3 has 15 amino acids. The CDR3 loop is CASSLTSGTTGELFF. The CDR3 nucleotides read TGCGCCAGCAGCTTGACTAGCGGGACCACCGGGGAGCTGTTTTTT.

This chain links TRBV19 with TRBJ2-6; the match to TRBD1 covers 10 bases. With 5 bases clipped from V and 4 bases from J, the junction kept 8 bases outside the gene matches. Germline-derived CDR1 and CDR2 are LNHDA and SQIVND (reference sequence). The CDR3 sequence is 17 residues long. CDR3: CASSPRTGGSGANVLTF. CDR3 in DNA: TGTGCCAGTAGTCCCCGGACAGGGGGGTCGGGGGCCAACGTCCTGACTTTC.

The chain joins TRBV2 to TRBJ2-5; D is possibly TRBD1 (6 bases). This CDR3 contains 16 residues. CDR1 and CDR2 from the germline V gene are SNHLY and FYNNEI. Trimming took off 3 bases at V and 2 bases at J, with 16 bases between the two ends. CDR3 protein: CASSETIPGQQETQYF. CDR3 coding DNA: TGTGCCAGCAGTGAGACGATACCCGGACAGCAAGAGACCCAGTACTTC.

The CDR3 DNA reads as TGTGCCAGCAGCTTAGTTGACGGGTCTGGCTCACCCCTCCACTTT. This gives the protein CASSLVDGSGSPLHF. This chain uses TRBV11-2 with TRBJ1-6; D call uncertain. This CDR3 region has 15 residues. CDR1 and CDR2 from the germline V gene are SGHAT and FQNNGV. Trimming removed 1 base at V and 10 bases at J, with 14 bases between.

The V and J genes are TRBV4-3 and TRBJ2-1; weak D call: TRBD2 (7 bases). Trimming took off 4 bases at V and 6 bases at J, with 13 bases between the two ends. The germline CDR1 and CDR2 sequences are LGHNA and YSLEER. The CDR3 has 14 residues. For the CDR3, the DNA is TGCGCCAGCAGCCGGAGAGGGGGGGGCAATGAGCAGTTCTTC. It translates to CASSRRGGGNEQFF.

A single count supports this clone. The V and J genes are TRBV7-2 and TRBJ2-5; the D is unclear. The V end lost 7 bases, the J end lost 5 bases, and 14 bases lay between the germline ends. The CDR3 is 13 amino acids. CDR1 is SGHTA, CDR2 FQGNSA, per germline. CDR3 protein: CASTPRLVETQYF. In DNA, the CDR3 is TGTGCCAGCACCCCACGGTTGGTGGAGACCCAGTACTTC. The complete variable domain, with remaining parts taken from reference TRBV7-2 and TRBJ2-5, reads GAGVSQSPSNKVTEKGKDVELRCDPISGHTALYWYRQSLGQGLEFLIYFQGNSAPDKSGLPSDRFSAERTGGSVSTLTIQRTQQEDSAVYLCASTPRLVETQYFGPGTRLLVL.

The chain uses TRBV28 and TRBJ2-3; D may correspond to TRBD1 or TRBD2 (5 bases each). Trimming removed 0 bases from V and 4 bases from J, with 11 bases in between. This CDR3 contains 15 residues. The V gene's germline CDR1 is MDHEN and CDR2 SYDVKM. CDR3 sequence: CASSLWGSGPDTQYF. CDR3 sequence (DNA): TGTGCCAGCAGTTTATGGGGCTCGGGACCAGATACGCAGTATTTT.

This sequence joins TRBV11-2 and TRBJ1-1, with a tentative D call TRBD1 (5 bases). The CDR3 spans 14 residues. The V gene's germline CDR1 is SGHAT and CDR2 FQNNGV. The V end was cut by 1 base, the J end by 4 bases, with 10 bases between. CDR3 in DNA: TGTGCCAGCAGCTTAGGAGGGACCGGCACTGAAGCTTTCTTT. Its translation is CASSLGGTGTEAFF.

The CDR3 DNA follows: TGTGCCAGCAACCGGGGGCGGGGAGAGACCCAGTACTTC. Translation: CASNRGRGETQYF. The chain uses TRBV7-2 and TRBJ2-5; either TRBD1 or TRBD2 may supply D (6 bases each). This CDR3 has 13 amino acids. Per germline, CDR1 SGHTA and CDR2 FQGNSA. The ends were cut back, 7 bases at V and 4 bases at J, with 13 bases in the middle.

The chain carries TRBV19 and TRBJ2-1, with D possibly matching TRBD1 (5 bases). This CDR3 contains 15 residues. Trimming took off 2 bases at V and 0 bases at J, with 8 bases between the two ends. CDR1 and CDR2 (germline): LNHDA, SQIVND (reference sequence). CDR3 amino acids: CASSIRGSSYNEQFF. The DNA of the CDR3 is TGTGCCAGTAGTATAAGGGGTAGCTCCTACAATGAGCAGTTCTTC. Full variable domain (remainder filled in from reference TRBV19 and TRBJ2-1): DGGITQSPKYLFRKEGQNVTLSCEQNLNHDAMYWYRQDPGQGLRLIYYSQIVNDFQKGDIAEGYSVSREKKESFPLTVTSAQKNPTAFYLCASSIRGSSYNEQFFGPGTRLTVL.

The J gene is TRBJ1-1, the V gene TRBV27; possible D gene TRBD1, 5 bases. Trimming cost V 5 bases and J 1 base, with 8 bases left between them. Germline CDR1 reads MNHEY; CDR2 reads SMNVEV (reference sequence). The CDR3 length is 13 residues. The CDR3 here is CASSTGWNTEAFF. CDR3 sequence (DNA): TGTGCCAGCAGTACAGGCTGGAACACTGAAGCTTTCTTT.

This sequence joins TRBV27 and TRBJ2-5; TRBD1 might be the D (6 bases). V lost 9 bases, J lost 5 bases, and 22 bases lay in between. Germline CDR1 is MNHEY and CDR2 is SMNVEV (reference sequence). This CDR3 comprises 15 residues. CDR3 sequence (DNA): TGTGCCAGTTCTCCCGCGTGGGGGCGGGTTGAGACCCAGTACTTC. Residues: CASSPAWGRVETQYF.

The chain recombines TRBV28 with TRBJ2-7; a possible D gene is TRBD1 (6 bases). The CDR3 covers 14 residues. Per germline, CDR1 MDHEN and CDR2 SYDVKM. The V and J ends lost 2 bases and 4 bases respectively, with 12 bases between them. The DNA of the CDR3 is TGTGCCAGCAGTTTAGATACAGGGATTTACGAGCAGTACTTC. Its translation is CASSLDTGIYEQYF.

The chain has TRBV6-5 and TRBJ2-4; either TRBD1 or TRBD2 may supply D (5 bases each). CDR3 length equals 13 residues. CDR1 and CDR2 (germline): MNHEY, SVGAGI. V lost 6 bases, J lost 4 bases, and 10 bases lay in between. The CDR3 nucleotides read TGTGCCAGCAGCCCGGGACGGAAAAACATTCAGTACTTC. Protein product: CASSPGRKNIQYF.

The chain carries TRBV6-5 and TRBJ2-2; D is undetermined. CDR3 length: 14 amino acids. Trimming removed 6 bases at V and 2 bases at J, with 10 bases between. Germline V gene data show CDR1 as MNHEY and CDR2 as SVGAGI. This CDR3 reads CASSRGRNTGELFF. DNA for the CDR3: TGTGCCAGCAGCCGAGGAAGAAACACCGGGGAGCTGTTTTTT.

Only a few counts were recorded for this clone. CDR3 amino acids: CASSTDRVSPLHF. In nucleotides, the CDR3 is TGTGCCAGTAGTACCGACAGGGTTTCACCCCTCCACTTT. The chain employs TRBV19 and TRBJ1-6; TRBD1 agrees at 7 bases. V gave up 4 bases and J gave up 9 bases; unmatched junction bases: 3. This CDR3 comprises 13 residues. Per germline, CDR1 LNHDA and CDR2 SQIVND (reference sequence).

V is TRBV7-9 and J is TRBJ2-5; D perhaps matches TRBD1 (6 bases). This CDR3 is 15 amino acids long. Trimming cost V 1 base and J 4 bases, with 13 bases left between them. Germline CDR1 reads SEHNR; CDR2 reads FQNEAQ (reference sequence). Written as DNA, the CDR3 is TGTGCCAGCAGCTTAGGGGGCAGGGGATTAGAGACCCAGTACTTC. Translating gives CASSLGGRGLETQYF.

The chain uses TRBV28 and TRBJ2-6, with 7 nucleotides matching TRBD1. The length of the CDR3 is 16 residues. Germline CDR1 is MDHEN and CDR2 is SYDVKM. After removal of 3 bases from V and 0 bases from J, the junction contained 2 bases not matched to a gene. DNA for the CDR3: TGTGCCAGCAGTTTTCGGGACAGCTCTGGGGCCAACGTCCTGACTTTC. Translated, it gives CASSFRDSSGANVLTF.

V usage is TRBV5-6 and J usage is TRBJ2-3; D perhaps matches TRBD1 (7 bases). Trimming removed 1 base from V and 6 bases from J, with 18 bases in between. This CDR3 is built from 16 residues. Germline V lookup: CDR1 SGHDT, CDR2 YYEEEE. CDR3 loop: CASSLTDPAGGDTQYF. As DNA, the CDR3 is TGTGCCAGCAGCTTGACAGACCCAGCAGGGGGGGATACGCAGTATTTT.

The rearrangement links TRBV15 to TRBJ1-4, with D unresolved. Trimming cost V 2 bases and J 0 bases, with 10 bases left between them. Per germline, CDR1 LNHNV and CDR2 YYDKDF (reference sequence). This CDR3 region has 16 residues. CDR3 nucleotides: TGTGCCACCAGCAGATCCCAAGGAGCAACTAATGAAAAACTGTTTTTT. Translation gives CATSRSQGATNEKLFF.